These 9 T cell receptor beta chains were all obtained from the same sample, sequenced in a study of CD8 T cells in Susac syndrome. The authors reverse transcribed roughly 0.5 to 1 ug RNA with random hexamers. A single record per CDR3 protein comes from TCRdb applying MiXCR to the immunoSEQ multiplex PCR reads. This table has over 130,000 distinct CDR3 sequences, approximately 95% appearing once. Sequencing was carried out using CD4+ T cells from PBMCs. The receptors derive from a human donor with Susac syndrome.

The chain carries TRBV25-1 and TRBJ2-2; weak D call: TRBD2 (5 bases). Germline V gene lookup returns CDR1 MGHDK and CDR2 SYGVNS. Trimming took 6 bases from V and 4 from J, leaving 15 bases between them. There are 15 residues in the CDR3. The CDR3 nucleotides read TGTGCCAGCAGGGAACGGGGAGACCCCACCGGGGAGCTGTTTTTT. It encodes CASRERGDPTGELFF. Combining the CDR3 with reference TRBV25-1 and TRBJ2-2 gives the whole variable domain EADIYQTPRYLVIGTGKKITLECSQTMGHDKMYWYQQDPGMELHLIHYSYGVNSTEKGDLSSESTVSRIRTEHFPLTLESARPSHTSQYLCASRERGDPTGELFFGEGSRLTVL.

This chain uses TRBV21-1 with TRBJ1-6; the table's D gene call, TRBD1, was not cross checked with the DNA. TRBV21-1 is a pseudogene. This CDR3 has 14 amino acids. CDR3 loop: CASSTRDGNSPLHF. The CDR3 region has the DNA TGTGCCAGCAGCACCCGGGATGGAAATTCACCCCTCCACTTT.

The chain employs TRBV20-1 and TRBJ1-4; a possible D gene is TRBD1 (5 bases). CDR3 length equals 13 residues. The V end lost 2 bases, the J end lost 4 bases, and 8 bases lay between the germline ends. CDR1 is DFQATT, CDR2 SNEGSKA, per germline (reference sequence). CDR3 DNA sequence: TGCAGTGCTAGACAAAGGGGTAATGAAAAACTGTTTTTT. Amino acids: CSARQRGNEKLFF.

The chain recombines TRBV5-1 with TRBJ2-2; the D is unclear. The CDR3 is 16 amino acids. Germline V CDR1 and CDR2: SGHRS, YFSETQ. Trimming removed 4 bases from V and 0 bases from J, with 13 bases in between. As DNA, the CDR3 is TGCGCCAGCAGCCTCTTTACGAGTACGAACACCGGGGAGCTGTTTTTT. Residues: CASSLFTSTNTGELFF.

V gene TRBV30 combines with J gene TRBJ1-5; D remains ambiguous. Trimming removed 0 bases at V and 5 bases at J, with 8 bases between. Germline V gives CDR1 GTSNPN, CDR2 SVGIG (reference sequence). The length of the CDR3 is 13 residues. For the CDR3, the DNA is TGTGCCTGGAGTGTACACGGGGATCAGCCCCAGCATTTT. Residues: CAWSVHGDQPQHF.

In its sample, this clonotype was seen once. The chain combines TRBV12-3 or TRBV12-4 with TRBJ2-1, with D possibly being TRBD1 or TRBD2 (5 bases each). The ends were cut back, 7 bases at V and 7 bases at J, with 17 bases in the middle. The CDR3 is 14 residues long. The CDR3 protein is CASNRDLTPNEQFF. CDR3 nucleotide sequence: TGTGCCAGCAACCGGGACCTAACACCGAATGAGCAGTTCTTC.

The V gene is TRBV6-5, the J gene TRBJ1-5; 10 bases are a match to TRBD1. Germline CDR1 reads MNHEY; CDR2 reads SVGAGI. This CDR3 spans 15 amino acids. V lost 4 bases and J lost 5; bases outside the gene matches: 5. CDR3 coding DNA: TGTGCCAGCAGTTCGAGGACAGGGGGAGATCAGCCCCAGCATTTT. Translating gives CASSSRTGGDQPQHF.

J is TRBJ1-3 and V is TRBV30; unclear D gene. Trimming shortened V by 3 bases and J by 0 bases, and 18 bases separated the two germline ends. Germline V gene lookup returns CDR1 GTSNPN and CDR2 SVGIG (reference sequence). The CDR3 has 17 residues. CDR3 nucleotides: TGTGCCTGGAGCTTAGGCCCGGCAACGGGCTCTGGAAACACCATATATTTT. Its protein product is CAWSLGPATGSGNTIYF.

V is TRBV9 and J is TRBJ1-2; a possible D gene is TRBD1 (5 bases). The CDR3 runs 13 residues. With 5 bases removed from V and 5 bases from J, the gap between germline ends came to 13 bases. From germline, CDR1 is SGDLS and CDR2 YYNGEE. CDR3 DNA sequence: TGTGCCAGCAGAGGGGAGAGACGATATGGCTACACCTTC. Protein product: CASRGERRYGYTF.